A single sample gave rise to the 7 T cell receptor beta chains below, sequenced in a study of regulatory T cells in long-lasting Graves disease. CDR3-region Arm-PCR and iRepertoire HTBI primers produced the TCR beta libraries. TCRdb re-called the multiplex PCR reads with MiXCR, one entry per CDR3 protein. The table lists about 540,000 distinct CDR3 sequences, roughly 14% of them singletons, with about 9.1% in the top ten. The time point was: newly diagnosed GD, antithyroid drugs for less than 3 months. From PBMCs, RNA was extracted and then used to make the TCR library. The same sample was also studied in work on T cells in Graves' hyperthyroidism and ophthalmopathy.

Sequenced here: peripheral blood mononuclear cells (PBMCs), sampled at new diagnosis, from a patient treated with antithyroid drugs. The receptors were gathered from a man in his thirties or forties with Graves disease.

This clonotype was seen repeatedly, ten times or more. The J gene is TRBJ2-5, the V gene TRBV11-2; the D is unclear. CDR1 and CDR2 from the germline V gene are SGHAT and FQNNGV. Trimming cost V 6 bases and J 2 bases, with 10 bases left between them. The CDR3 spans 13 residues. CDR3 sequence: CASRSAGQETQYF. As DNA, the CDR3 is TGTGCCAGCAGGTCGGCTGGTCAAGAGACCCAGTACTTC.

This clonotype was detected many times. The chain employs TRBV3-1 and TRBJ2-1, with TRBD2 matching 7 bases. V was clipped by 1 base and J by 6 bases; unmatched bases: 6. Germline CDR1 LGHDT, CDR2 YNNKEL (reference sequence). The CDR3 runs to 15 residues. As DNA, the CDR3 is TGTGCCAGCAGCCAAGTAGCGGGTGCCCGCAATGAGCAGTTCTTC. Protein product: CASSQVAGARNEQFF.

This clonotype appeared many times. The rearrangement uses TRBV19 and TRBJ2-2; D is perhaps TRBD2 (6 bases). The CDR3 has 15 amino acids. Germline V gives CDR1 LNHDA, CDR2 SQIVND (reference sequence). V was clipped by 2 bases and J by 5 bases, with 12 bases between them. CDR3 in amino acids: CASSIRRGGTGELFF. For the CDR3, the DNA is TGTGCCAGTAGTATACGGCGGGGCGGGACCGGGGAGCTGTTTTTT.

This clonotype has at least ten counts. The chain recombines TRBV28 with TRBJ2-5; D possibly corresponds to TRBD2 (7 bases). The V gene's germline CDR1 is MDHEN and CDR2 SYDVKM. Trimming took off 4 bases at V and 4 bases at J, with 13 bases between the two ends. The CDR3 sequence is 14 residues long. CDR3 region: CASSYSGEGETQYF. DNA for the CDR3: TGTGCCAGCAGTTATTCAGGGGAGGGAGAGACCCAGTACTTC.

The sample holds many counts of this clonotype. V gene TRBV18 combines with J gene TRBJ2-2; TRBD1 is a possible D gene (6 bases). V dropped 1 base and J dropped 1 base, with 13 bases sitting between them. In germline, CDR1 is KGHSH, CDR2 LQKENI. This CDR3 has 17 residues. The CDR3 DNA follows: TGTGCCAGCTCACCACGCGGCGGACAGAGGAACACCGGGGAGCTGTTTTTT. It encodes CASSPRGGQRNTGELFF.

This chain uses TRBV4-2 with TRBJ2-7; D unresolved. Germline CDR1 reads LGHNA; CDR2 reads YNFKEQ. The V end lost 0 bases, the J end lost 3 bases, and 9 bases lay between the germline ends. This CDR3 has 14 residues. The CDR3 DNA reads as TGTGCCAGCAGCCAAGATGGCAGAGACTACGAGCAGTACTTC. Encoded protein: CASSQDGRDYEQYF.

The chain recombines TRBV7-8 with TRBJ2-2; D uncertain. V gave up 2 bases and J gave up 1 base, with 8 bases separating them. CDR3 length equals 15 residues. Germline loops: CDR1 SGHVS, CDR2 FQNEAQ. This CDR3 is CASSLLMENTGELFF. The DNA for the CDR3 is TGTGCCAGCAGCTTACTAATGGAGAACACCGGGGAGCTGTTTTTT.